The rows below give T cell receptor beta chains drawn from one sample of a study of T cell repertoires in cytomegalovirus infection. TCRdb processed the reads anew with MiXCR; each CDR3 protein has one entry. The sample has 350,000 to 450,000 distinct CDR3 sequences, roughly 18% seen once. Sample: PBMCs. The receptors derive from a human donor in good health (CMV status not recorded). Some clones in this sample may be carry-over from other donors' samples. CDR3s include the opening cysteine and the closing phenylalanine or tryptophan. Fields, in order: J gene, V gene, CDR3 protein.

>TRBJ1-6|TRBV4-1
CASSQPDKDNRSSYNSPLHF
>TRBJ2-3|TRBV7-9
CASSPGLANSNTDTQYF
>TRBJ1-3|TRBV20-1
CSARDREGATGNTIYF
>TRBJ1-5|TRBV28
CASSLDGVVGQPQHF
>TRBJ1-6|TRBV15
CATSGTGNSPLHF
>TRBJ2-1|TRBV7-2
CASSLGPFNEQFF
>TRBJ1-5|TRBV19
CASSISSGGQPQHF
>TRBJ2-1|TRBV20-1
CSARTSGGAVPNEQFF
>TRBJ1-2|TRBV7-2
CASSPLGGGTDYGYTF
>TRBJ1-5|TRBV7-2
CASSQRGQPQHF
>TRBJ2-1|TRBV5-1
CAGSLEGAYNEQFF
>TRBJ1-1|TRBV28
CASSRHSLNTEAFF
>TRBJ2-3|TRBV19
CASSAQGLAGMDTQYF
>TRBJ2-5|TRBV7-2
CASSRAGRKVNETQYF
>TRBJ2-7|TRBV20-1
CSARDLTRLGEQYF
>TRBJ1-2|TRBV28
CASSPWTGPHGYTF
>TRBJ1-6|TRBV7-2
CASSQSDGRSPLHF
>TRBJ2-5|TRBV6-6
CASTRDGKTQYF
>TRBJ1-6|TRBV12-3/TRBV12-4
CASSPQKMGSPLHF
>TRBJ2-5|TRBV7-2
CASRPQGSGGETQYF
>TRBJ2-1|TRBV7-2
CASSKIWWTSGGTTQFF
>TRBJ2-1|TRBV10-3
CAISESRGSSYNEQFF
>TRBJ2-3|TRBV14
CASSQYIDTDTQYF
>TRBJ2-1|TRBV19
CASSTGQGAGEQFF
>TRBJ1-5|TRBV7-8
CASSSGTHSNQPQHF
>TRBJ1-2|TRBV12-3/TRBV12-4
CASSLVPYRKTYYGYTF
>TRBJ1-4|TRBV7-9
CASSPGTDLNEKLFF
>TRBJ2-2|TRBV5-6
CASTSLPGDNTGELFF
>TRBJ2-2|TRBV12-3/TRBV12-4
CASSPGLVGTGELFF
>TRBJ2-5|TRBV12-5
CASGLGGDRETQYF
>TRBJ1-5|TRBV6-1
CASGLLAGGKGNQPQHF